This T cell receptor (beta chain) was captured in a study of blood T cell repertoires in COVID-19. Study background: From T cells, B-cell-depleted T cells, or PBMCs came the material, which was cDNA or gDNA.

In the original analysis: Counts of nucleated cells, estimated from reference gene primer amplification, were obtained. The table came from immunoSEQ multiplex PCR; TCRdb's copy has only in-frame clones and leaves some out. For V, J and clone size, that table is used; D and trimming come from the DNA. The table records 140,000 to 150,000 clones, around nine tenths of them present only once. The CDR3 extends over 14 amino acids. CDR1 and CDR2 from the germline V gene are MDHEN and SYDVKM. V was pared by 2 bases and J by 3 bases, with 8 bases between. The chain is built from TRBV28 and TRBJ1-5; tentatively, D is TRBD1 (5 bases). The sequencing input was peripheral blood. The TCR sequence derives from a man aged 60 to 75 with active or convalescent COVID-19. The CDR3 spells CASSLNRINQPQHF. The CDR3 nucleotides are TGTGCCAGCAGTTTAAACAGGATCAATCAGCCCCAGCATTTT.